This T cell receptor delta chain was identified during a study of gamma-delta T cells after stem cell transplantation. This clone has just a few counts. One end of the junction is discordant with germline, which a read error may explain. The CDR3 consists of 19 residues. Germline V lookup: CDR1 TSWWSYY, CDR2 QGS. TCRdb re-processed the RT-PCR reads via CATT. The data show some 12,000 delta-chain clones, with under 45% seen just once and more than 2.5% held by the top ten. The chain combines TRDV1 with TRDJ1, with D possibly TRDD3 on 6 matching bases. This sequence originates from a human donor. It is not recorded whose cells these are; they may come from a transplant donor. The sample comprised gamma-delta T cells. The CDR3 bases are TGTGCTCCTGGGGAACTAGTTGATGGCCTGGATTTTGGGGCAGATAAACTCATCTTT. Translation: CAPGELVDGLDFGADKLIF.